This TCR beta chain was identified during a study of T cell responses to AZD1222 COVID-19 vaccine (dated by TCRdb to about 2021). With regard to the full study: Because spike-specific TCR depth and breadth did not differ between the two schedules, AZD1222 recipients who got a second dose at roughly 4 weeks were pooled with those who got a second dose at roughly 12 weeks. TCR sequencing was performed for over 230 trial participants, of whom around 200 were given two doses of AZD1222 and around 25 were given two doses of MenACWY control vaccine. Trial participants were enrolled by age into subgroups of 18-55, 56-69 and 70-plus years, and about 150, 27 and 61 TCR-sequenced participants, respectively, were included in these subgroups.

Trimmed from V: 5 bases; trimmed from J: 5 bases; junction bases lacking a gene match: 4. Based on the germline V gene (reference sequence), the CDR1 and CDR2 sequences are MNHEY and SMNVEV. From the cysteine through the phenylalanine, the CDR3 covers 13 amino acids. Only the CDR3 DNA stays, 39 bases, in frame from base 1. The CDR3 regions of human TCRbeta chains were analyzed by immunosequencing. Concerning the study's data processing: Repertoire TCRs were checked for matches against a reference library of SARS-CoV-2-specific TCRs that had been generated using the MIRA antigen-specificity platform. Breadth was defined as the fraction of unique TCRs that were SARS-CoV-2-associated, and depth was defined as the fraction of total T cells that were SARS-CoV-2-associated. Each spike-specific TCR was assigned to its reactive spike region and to a CD4 or CD8 class using the MIRA data. Log10-transformed breadth and depth values were compared by one-way ANOVA with Sidak's multiple comparisons tests. TCRdb stores this immuneACCESS table with in-frame sequences only. Part of the clones is absent; in the studies checked, under half of the shortfall reflects unresolved V genes, and no reason is known for the rest. The V and J calls and clone size are taken from that table; D and trimming were inferred from the DNA. This sample lists fewer than 110,000 clones; 70% to 90% were detected once. The biggest ten clones account for around 6.7% of the sample.

Broad study findings and their caveats: Conclusions about previously exposed vaccinees are limited because only five to seven AZD1222 recipients were SARS-CoV-2 seropositive at baseline. Because no day 14 peak-response samples were available, the repertoires could be characterized only after the peak T cell response. Participants were mostly white British, with more females than males. The authors suggested clonal diversity may have been underestimated. Reportedly, close to half of the unique spike-specific TCRs recognized epitopes lying outside the regions that are mutated in the B.1.351 and B.1.1.7 variants. In the small 56-69-year group, the increase in depth fell short of significance, most likely because of low power. After two AZD1222 doses, both the breadth and the depth of spike-specific TCRs were significantly higher than at day 0 and than in MenACWY recipients. CD4 TCRs associated with the vaccine covered the entire spike protein, and the dominant responses were in regions 160-218 and 743-854.

Read against the paper, the sample's time point label means: baseline before first vaccination. Samples from vaccinated people were obtained from the UK trials COV001 and COV002, which included a single-blind randomized controlled phase 2/3 trial of AZD1222 (ChAdOx1 nCoV-19) in healthy adults. For TCRbeta chain sequencing, PBMC samples from trial participants were taken at day 0 and at day 28 after the second dose. On this clone itself: Its antigen is currently not known. Per-base qualities were not stored, and no clone one base away is much larger.

Sequencing used peripheral blood, obtained on day 0 of AZD1222 vaccination. The source is an adult in good health. This receptor chain uses TRBV27 and TRBJ1-1, with 8 bases aligning to TRBD1. The CDR3 in this case is CASSLDRATEAFF. Here is the DNA: TGTGCCAGCAGTCTGGACAGGGCAACTGAAGCTTTCTTT.